The 14 T cell receptor beta chains below come from one sample, sequenced in a study of cytomegalovirus exposure and HLA in healthy donors. The primer mix had 60 Vbeta and 13 Jbeta primers. Measured with immunoSEQ multiplex PCR; TCRdb has only the in-frame clones, and not every one. The sample has about 69,000 clones; about 80% are singletons. Sequences were obtained from PBMCs. Source of these receptors: a young man in good health and CMV-seronegative.

The chain carries TRBV7-9 and TRBJ2-5, with 14 bases matching TRBD2. This CDR3 has 19 amino acids. CDR1 and CDR2 (germline): SEHNR, FQNEAQ (reference sequence). The V gene end was trimmed by 5 bases and the J gene end by 2 bases; junction bases not matched to a gene: 13. CDR3 in amino acids: CASSQGGLAGVKKQETQYF. CDR3 nucleotides: TGTGCCAGCAGCCAGGGGGGACTAGCGGGGGTAAAGAAACAAGAGACCCAGTACTTC.

The chain recombines TRBV4-1 with TRBJ2-3; D unclear. The V gene lost 1 base and the J gene lost 0 bases, with 11 bases spanning the gap. This CDR3 has 16 residues. The germline CDR1 and CDR2 sequences are MGHRA and YSYEKL. In nucleotides, the CDR3 is TGCGCCAGCAGCCAAGGTACAATCCTCAGCACAGATACGCAGTATTTT. Translating gives CASSQGTILSTDTQYF.

The chain joins TRBV11-2 to TRBJ2-5, with D perhaps TRBD2 (6 bases). Per the germline V gene, CDR1 is SGHAT and CDR2 is FQNNGV. V lost 1 base, J lost 1 base, and 16 bases lay in between. The CDR3 runs to 17 residues. CDR3 sequence: CASSLGSAGRTQETQYF. CDR3 nucleotide sequence: TGTGCCAGCAGCTTAGGAAGTGCGGGGAGAACCCAAGAGACCCAGTACTTC.

This chain uses TRBV29-1 with TRBJ2-5; a possible D gene is TRBD2 (5 bases). The CDR3 is 12 residues long. Trimming left V 4 bases short and J 5 bases short, with 11 bases between. Germline CDR1 and CDR2: SQVTM and ANQGSEA. The CDR3 here is CSVARESETQYF. The CDR3 DNA is TGCAGCGTTGCTAGGGAGTCTGAGACCCAGTACTTC.

The chain links TRBV7-2 to TRBJ1-2, with 11 bases that match TRBD1. Trimming removed 1 base from V and 4 bases from J; junction bases left unmatched: 8. The CDR3 covers 17 residues. Per germline, CDR1 SGHTA and CDR2 FQGNSA. The CDR3 DNA is TGTGCCAGCAGCTTAGGGACAGGGGGCGCGAAAAGCTATGGCTACACCTTC. Its protein product is CASSLGTGGAKSYGYTF.

Here the CDR3 reads CASSAGQGFSGANVLTF. The CDR3 bases are TGTGCCAGCTCGGCGGGACAGGGATTCTCTGGGGCCAACGTCCTGACTTTC. V and J are TRBV19 and TRBJ2-6; TRBD1 matches at 9 bases. After removal of 9 bases from V and 0 bases from J, the junction contained 9 bases not matched to a gene. Germline loops: CDR1 LNHDA, CDR2 SQIVND (reference sequence). CDR3 length: 17 amino acids.

The genes are TRBV30 and TRBJ1-4; no firm D call. Germline-derived CDR1 and CDR2 are GTSNPN and SVGIG (reference sequence). V was shortened by 0 bases and J by 10 bases, with 6 bases between the two germline ends. This CDR3 region has 11 residues. The CDR3 region has the DNA TGTGCCTGGAGTGTACGGGGAAAACTGTTTTTT. Translated, it gives CAWSVRGKLFF.

This rearrangement joins TRBV14 to TRBJ1-1; TRBD1 aligns across 7 bases. The V gene's germline CDR1 is SGHDN and CDR2 FVKESK. The length of the CDR3 is 15 residues. V lost 0 bases, J lost 5 bases, and 6 bases stayed unmatched. CDR3 nucleotides: TGTGCCAGCAGCCAAGACGCGGGACAGTTGACTGAAGCTTTCTTT. Amino acids: CASSQDAGQLTEAFF.

In this sample, this clone turned up a few times. V usage is TRBV7-3 and J usage is TRBJ1-1; D perhaps matches TRBD1 (5 bases). CDR3 size: 15 residues. V was pared by 2 bases and J by 4 bases, with 14 bases between. Germline V gene lookup returns CDR1 SGHTA and CDR2 FQGTGA. CDR3 sequence (DNA): TGTGCCAGCAGCTTAGTGGGCCCACAGGTCACTGAAGCTTTCTTT. Protein sequence: CASSLVGPQVTEAFF.

V gene TRBV7-2 combines with J gene TRBJ2-5; the D gene is possibly TRBD2 (6 bases). The CDR3 totals 16 residues. Trimming left V 1 base short and J 7 bases short, with 19 bases between. Looked up from germline, CDR1 is SGHTA and CDR2 is FQGNSA. The CDR3 reads CASSLVEGLFGGTQYF. CDR3 in DNA: TGTGCCAGCAGCTTAGTCGAGGGGCTCTTCGGGGGGACCCAGTACTTC.

The chain is built from TRBV6-5 and TRBJ2-2; a weak D match, TRBD2 (5 bases). V dropped 2 bases and J dropped 4 bases, with 14 bases sitting between them. From germline, CDR1 is MNHEY and CDR2 SVGAGI. The CDR3 extends over 16 amino acids. Here the CDR3 reads CASSYEGQAGTGELFF. Written as DNA, the CDR3 is TGTGCCAGCAGTTACGAAGGGCAGGCGGGCACCGGGGAGCTGTTTTTT.

V and J are TRBV5-1 and TRBJ1-4; 11 bases align to TRBD1. Germline assignment: CDR1 SGHRS and CDR2 YFSETQ. This CDR3 has 15 residues. The trim removed 3 bases at V and 5 bases at J, leaving 3 bases unmatched. The DNA for the CDR3 is TGCGCCAGCAGCTGGGGGGACAGGGGGAATGAAAAACTGTTTTTT. It yields the protein CASSWGDRGNEKLFF.

The chain's CDR3 is CASSLRSWGRVGSETQYF. CDR3 nucleotide sequence: TGTGCCAGCAGTTTGCGTTCGTGGGGCAGGGTCGGTTCAGAGACCCAGTACTTC. J is TRBJ2-5 and V is TRBV28; perhaps TRBD1 as D (5 bases). V was clipped by 3 bases and J by 4 bases, with 24 bases between them. This CDR3 comprises 18 residues. From germline, CDR1 is MDHEN and CDR2 SYDVKM. The whole variable domain, remainder taken from reference TRBV28 and TRBJ2-5, is DVKVTQSSRYLVKRTGEKVFLECVQDMDHENMFWYRQDPGLGLRLIYFSYDVKMKEKGDIPEGYSVSREKKERFSLILESASTNQTSMYLCASSLRSWGRVGSETQYFGPGTRLLVL.

The J gene is TRBJ2-1, the V gene TRBV15; D gene unclear. V was shortened by 1 base and J by 0 bases, with 22 bases between the two germline ends. The germline gives CDR1 LNHNV, CDR2 YYDKDF (reference sequence). The CDR3 length is 20 residues. In DNA, the CDR3 is TGTGCCACCAGCAGAGGAAGCGCGACCCTTATTCGGAGCTCCTACAATGAGCAGTTCTTC. Amino acid sequence: CATSRGSATLIRSSYNEQFF.